This T cell receptor (beta chain) derives from a study of beta chain features in type 1 diabetes. Points from the study as a whole: Type 1 diabetes patients had VDJ junctions that carried fewer insertions and more deletions.

Cells sorted by CD45RO/CCR7/CD25/CD127/CD95/CD27 comprised CD4+ naive, central memory, regulatory and stem cell-like memory cells. Since all of the isolated RNA was reverse transcribed, expressed TCRB transcripts were what got sequenced. TCRdb keeps only in-frame clones here, not all; method: immunoSEQ multiplex PCR. The sample carries approximately 100,000 clones, around 40% recorded once. Notes on this clone: Its target is not known.

V lost 3 bases and J 1 base, leaving 9 bases between the germline ends. Germline values: CDR1 SEHNR, CDR2 FQNEAQ (reference sequence). The CDR3 totals 14 residues. The TCR originated in a woman younger than 35 in good health. What was sequenced was stem cell memory CD4+ T cells from blood. The V call is TRBV7-9, the J call TRBJ1-1; D is unresolved. The CDR3 DNA reads TGTGCCAGCAGCTTTGGTTGGCAGAACACTGAAGCTTTCTTT. Its protein is CASSFGWQNTEAFF.